The rows below give T cell receptor beta chains drawn from one sample of a study of blood T cell repertoires in COVID-19. Only in-frame clones appear in the TCRdb table, and some are missing; sequencing was by immunoSEQ multiplex PCR. The sample has tens of thousands of clones, approximately 88% seen once. Sequencing used peripheral blood. The receptors derive from a man between 50 and 59 years old with active COVID-19. Each CDR3 is given with its conserved first and last residue. D genes are given only for firm matches. Some rows have no size entry. The others give once, few or many, or a class for an expanded clone.

clone_size	cdr3_length	j_call	v_call	d_call	cdr3_aa	cdr3_nt
-	16	TRBJ2-1	TRBV7-9	TRBD2	CASSPPGSGSTDEQFF	TGTGCCAGCAGCCCCCCTGGTAGCGGGAGTACCGATGAGCAGTTCTTC
-	17	TRBJ1-1	TRBV5-4	TRBD1	CASSLNRGRLVDTEAFF	TGTGCCAGCAGCTTGAACAGGGGGCGATTGGTGGACACTGAAGCTTTCTTT
few	14	TRBJ1-4	TRBV28	-	CASSLSRVYEKLFF	TGTGCCAGCAGTCTTTCCAGGGTGTACGAAAAACTGTTTTTT
-	14	TRBJ1-5	TRBV5-6	-	CASSLLDSNQPQHF	TGTGCCAGCAGCTTATTAGATAGCAATCAGCCCCAGCATTTT
-	12	TRBJ2-7	TRBV24-1	TRBD1	CATEDRGHEQYF	TGTGCCACCGAAGACAGGGGACACGAGCAGTACTTC
-	15	TRBJ1-6	TRBV19	TRBD1	CASSIGGQGGSPLHF	TGTGCCAGTAGTATAGGGGGACAGGGTGGATCACCCCTCCACTTT
-	14	TRBJ1-2	TRBV6-6	-	CASSYPQGNYGYTF	TGTGCCAGCAGTTACCCTCAGGGGAACTATGGCTACACCTTC
-	16	TRBJ2-1	TRBV7-3	TRBD1	CASSLFQGAEGDEQFF	TGTGCCAGCAGCTTGTTTCAGGGGGCAGAGGGGGATGAGCAGTTCTTC
-	15	TRBJ2-3	TRBV19	TRBD2	CASSILADYTDTQYF	TGTGCCAGTAGTATACTAGCGGACTACACAGATACGCAGTATTTT
-	16	TRBJ1-4	TRBV7-9	TRBD1	CASSTRGQGGNEKLFF	TGTGCCAGCAGCACCCGAGGACAGGGCGGTAATGAAAAACTGTTTTTT
-	16	TRBJ1-4	TRBV5-1	-	CASSPGELFRDEKLFF	TGCGCCAGCAGCCCCGGAGAACTTTTCAGGGATGAAAAACTGTTTTTT
-	16	TRBJ2-7	TRBV27	TRBD1	CASRTRVRDRGYEQYF	TGTGCCAGCAGGACTAGGGTCCGGGACAGGGGTTACGAGCAGTACTTC
-	15	TRBJ2-7	TRBV21-1	-	CASTLTGGLGYEQYF	TGTGCCAGCACCCTAACAGGGGGTCTCGGCTACGAGCAGTACTTC
-	16	TRBJ1-5	TRBV7-2	-	CASSPGQFYSNQPQHF	TGTGCCAGCAGCCCCGGACAGTTTTATAGCAATCAGCCCCAGCATTTT
-	15	TRBJ2-7	TRBV6-2/TRBV6-3	TRBD1	CASSPQGPSSYEQYF	TGTGCCAGCAGTCCACAGGGGCCGAGCTCCTACGAGCAGTACTTC
-	15	TRBJ2-4	TRBV10-3	-	CAISEGVGTQNIQYF	TGTGCCATCAGTGAGGGGGTGGGGACACAAAACATTCAGTACTTC
-	13	TRBJ2-5	TRBV30	-	CAWSVLASETQYF	TGTGCCTGGAGTGTACTAGCATCCGAGACCCAGTACTTC
-	15	TRBJ2-3	TRBV5-1	TRBD2	CASSLTTSGTDTQYF	TGCGCCAGCAGCTTAACCACTAGCGGCACAGATACGCAGTATTTT
-	14	TRBJ1-4	TRBV5-1	-	CASSPGQLNEKLFF	TGCGCCAGCAGCCCTGGACAGTTGAATGAAAAACTGTTTTTT
-	13	TRBJ1-5	TRBV5-1	-	CASSLDRNQPQHF	TGCGCCAGCAGCTTGGACAGGAACCAGCCCCAGCATTTT
-	16	TRBJ2-3	TRBV19	TRBD2	CASTSRGLAGADTQYF	TGTGCCAGTACCTCCCGGGGACTAGCGGGAGCAGATACGCAGTATTTT
-	13	TRBJ1-2	TRBV9	-	CASSVDTNYGYTF	TGTGCCAGCAGCGTCGACACTAACTATGGCTACACCTTC
once	15	TRBJ1-1	TRBV28	-	CASSLIGRGDTEAFF	TGTGCCAGCTCTCTCATCGGTCGGGGAGACACTGAAGCTTTCTTT
-	14	TRBJ2-7	TRBV28	-	CASSLGEPYYEQYF	TGTGCCAGCAGTTTAGGGGAGCCCTACTACGAGCAGTACTTC
-	17	TRBJ1-6	TRBV27	TRBD1	CASSLLQGPSYNSPLHF	TGTGCCAGCAGTTTATTACAGGGGCCTTCGTATAATTCACCCCTCCACTTT
-	14	TRBJ1-4	TRBV28	-	CATKGEQANEKLFF	TGTGCCACCAAAGGGGAACAGGCTAATGAAAAACTGTTTTTT
-	16	TRBJ2-1	TRBV6-4	TRBD2	CASSDRLAGGTMRQFF	TGTGCCAGCAGTGACAGATTAGCGGGGGGTACAATGAGGCAGTTCTTC
-	14	TRBJ1-5	TRBV19	-	CASSISGEGQPQHF	TGTGCCAGTAGTATATCAGGGGAGGGCCAGCCCCAGCATTTT
-	15	TRBJ2-7	TRBV4-2	-	CASSQVLGRVPEQYF	TGTGCCAGCAGCCAAGTGCTTGGGAGAGTGCCCGAGCAGTACTTC
-	17	TRBJ2-5	TRBV14	TRBD2	CASSQGLTGLEQETQYF	TGTGCCAGCAGCCAAGGTTTAACGGGACTAGAACAAGAGACCCAGTACTTC
-	16	TRBJ2-7	TRBV29-1	-	CSVEGSREGGSYEQYF	TGCAGCGTTGAGGGGTCCAGAGAGGGGGGGTCCTACGAGCAGTACTTC